This passage covers 27 T cell receptor beta chains from one sample sequenced in a study of identical twins. TCRdb recomputed calls from the 5' RACE reads with MiXCR, one row per CDR3 protein. The sample consists of some 100,000 distinct CDR3 sequences, about 6.1% of them appearing once. Input material: memory T cells sorted from blood. These receptors were collected from a woman between 50 and 59 years old in good health.

This clonotype came up many times. The CDR3 DNA follows: TGCAGTGCTGGTAGCGGACCGGCGAACACCGGGGAGCTGTTTTTT. Amino acids: CSAGSGPANTGELFF. This chain connects TRBV20-1 to TRBJ2-2; D may be TRBD2 (6 bases). CDR3 length: 15 residues. Germline loops: CDR1 DFQATT, CDR2 SNEGSKA (reference sequence). The V end was cut by 5 bases, the J end by 0 bases, with 13 bases between.

This clonotype came up many times. V gene TRBV20-1 combines with J gene TRBJ2-3; no definite D call. V was shortened by 0 bases and J by 6 bases, with 4 bases between the two germline ends. Germline assignment: CDR1 DFQATT and CDR2 SNEGSKA (reference sequence). The CDR3 runs 11 residues. In nucleotides, the CDR3 is TGCAGTGCTAGAGATGGGGATACGCAGTATTTT. Amino acids: CSARDGDTQYF.

This clonotype was recorded many times. This chain connects TRBV2 to TRBJ2-1; 15 bases are shared with TRBD2. CDR3 length: 12 residues. Germline trimming cut 9 bases from V and 11 bases from J; bases unmatched to any gene: 2. CDR1 and CDR2 (germline): SNHLY, FYNNEI. This CDR3 is CASGLAGGQQFF. The DNA for the CDR3 is TGTGCCAGTGGACTAGCGGGAGGGCAGCAGTTCTTC. Drawing the rest from reference TRBV2 and TRBJ2-1, the complete variable domain is EPEVTQTPSHQVTQMGQEVILRCVPISNHLYFYWYRQILGQKVEFLVSFYNNEISEKSEIFDDQFSVERPDGSNFTLKIRSTKLEDSAMYFCASGLAGGQQFFGPGTRLTVL.

The gene calls are TRBV6-4 and TRBJ1-2, with 8 bases lining up with TRBD1. Losses at the gene ends were 6 bases for V and 8 bases for J; bases not matched to a gene: 8. The CDR3 length is 13 residues. Germline CDR1 is MRHNA and CDR2 is SNTAGT. The CDR3 loop is CASSPSGTGGYTF. The CDR3 nucleotides are TGTGCCAGCAGCCCCTCCGGGACAGGAGGCTACACCTTC.

The sample holds many counts of this clonotype. The chain combines TRBV5-1 with TRBJ2-2, with a tentative D call TRBD2 (6 bases). V was pared by 6 bases and J by 0 bases, with 9 bases between. CDR1 is SGHRS, CDR2 YFSETQ, per germline. The CDR3 is made up of 14 amino acids. This chain's CDR3 is CASNSGANTGELFF. CDR3 nucleotides: TGCGCCAGCAATAGCGGAGCGAACACCGGGGAGCTGTTTTTT. The full variable domain, completed using reference TRBV5-1 and TRBJ2-2, is KAGVTQTPRYLIKTRGQQVTLSCSPISGHRSVSWYQQTPGQGLQFLFEYFSETQRNKGNFPGRFSGRQFSNSRSEMNVSTLELGDSALYLCASNSGANTGELFFGEGSRLTVL.

This clonotype was counted ten times or more. The chain employs TRBV3-1 and TRBJ2-3, with TRBD2 matching over 9 bases. The CDR3 is 16 amino acids. V lost 0 bases and J lost 9; bases outside the gene matches: 10. Germline V gene sequence: CDR1 LGHDT, CDR2 YNNKEL (reference sequence). CDR3 sequence: CASSQEAGGLVSTQYF. The CDR3 DNA reads TGTGCCAGCAGCCAAGAGGCGGGAGGGCTCGTTTCCACGCAGTATTTT.

The genes are TRBV7-3 and TRBJ2-1; D tentatively reads TRBD1 or TRBD2 (5 bases each). This CDR3 spans 15 amino acids. From germline, CDR1 is SGHTA and CDR2 FQGTGA. V gave up 2 bases and J gave up 7 bases, with 15 bases separating them. CDR3 coding DNA: TGTGCCAGCAGCTTACATCTGGGGACGGGGAATGAGCAGTTCTTC. Translated, it gives CASSLHLGTGNEQFF.

This clonotype has at least ten counts. The rearrangement uses TRBV5-1 and TRBJ2-2, with D perhaps TRBD1 (6 bases). The CDR3 has 14 residues. V lost 0 bases, J lost 7 bases, and 10 bases lay in between. Germline-derived CDR1 and CDR2 are SGHRS and YFSETQ. The CDR3 DNA reads as TGCGCCAGCAGCTTGGCCAGGGGAAACGGGGAGCTGTTTTTT. This codes for CASSLARGNGELFF.

This chain uses TRBV9 with TRBJ2-2; weak D call: TRBD1 (6 bases). Trimming pared 3 bases from V and 4 bases from J, leaving 13 bases between. Germline V gives CDR1 SGDLS, CDR2 YYNGEE. The CDR3 runs to 15 residues. CDR3 nucleotide sequence: TGTGCCAGCAGCGAGGGGGTGTCCACCACCGGGGAGCTGTTTTTT. Its translation: CASSEGVSTTGELFF.

In this sample, this clonotype turned up many times. The CDR3 spells CASRINSGNTIYF. CDR3 nucleotides: TGCGCCAGCAGAATAAACTCTGGAAACACCATATATTTT. The chain uses TRBV5-1 and TRBJ1-3; D is unresolved. V lost 5 bases to trimming and J lost 0 bases, with 6 bases between them. CDR3 length: 13 residues. Germline V gene data show CDR1 as SGHRS and CDR2 as YFSETQ.

V gene TRBV3-1 combines with J gene TRBJ2-7; the D call may be TRBD1 or TRBD2 (6 bases each). Trimming pared 1 base from V and 6 bases from J, leaving 16 bases between. The CDR3 has 15 amino acids. CDR1 is LGHDT, CDR2 YNNKEL, per germline (reference sequence). CDR3 amino acids: CASSQGWGALGEQYF. The CDR3 region has the DNA TGTGCCAGCAGCCAAGGTTGGGGGGCGCTCGGCGAGCAGTACTTC.

This clonotype was detected only a few times. This chain links TRBV6-5 with TRBJ2-7, with 8 bases that match TRBD1. This CDR3 comprises 14 residues. Germline values: CDR1 MNHEY, CDR2 SVGAGI. J lost 0 bases, V lost 8 bases, and 6 bases had no gene match. CDR3 region: CASALTGGSYEQYF. Written as DNA, the CDR3 is TGTGCCAGCGCACTTACAGGGGGCTCCTACGAGCAGTACTTC.

This clonotype appeared many times. The V call is TRBV20-1, the J call TRBJ2-6, with 7 bases matching TRBD1. There are 17 residues in the CDR3. The V segment lost 2 bases and the J segment 0 bases; nucleotides outside the gene matches: 7. Germline values: CDR1 DFQATT, CDR2 SNEGSKA (reference sequence). The CDR3 nucleotides read TGCAGTGCTAGATTGGGACAGAAGACCTCTGGGGCCAACGTCCTGACTTTC. Protein product: CSARLGQKTSGANVLTF.

This clonotype was found many times. The chain has TRBV27 and TRBJ2-2, with D possibly matching TRBD2 (5 bases). Per germline, CDR1 MNHEY and CDR2 SMNVEV (reference sequence). The CDR3 contains 14 residues. The V and J ends lost 7 bases and 4 bases respectively, with 13 bases between them. CDR3 region: CASKHGVFTGELFF. CDR3 nucleotide sequence: TGTGCCAGCAAGCACGGGGTGTTCACCGGGGAGCTGTTTTTT.

This clonotype came up many times. The rearrangement uses TRBV12-3 or TRBV12-4 and TRBJ1-2, with D possibly TRBD1 on 6 matching bases. Trimming took 5 bases from V and 1 from J, leaving 14 bases between them. The CDR3 sequence is 15 residues long. DNA of the CDR3: TGTGCCAGCAGTGGGAGGACAGCCCTTAACTATGGCTACACCTTC. This codes for CASSGRTALNYGYTF.

To note about this clonotype: A much larger clone differs by one base, so this may be a read error. The chain uses TRBV15 and TRBJ2-1; 10 bases align to TRBD2. The CDR3 is 15 amino acids. Germline-derived CDR1 and CDR2 are LNHNV and YYDKDF (reference sequence). The CDR3 sequence is CPTSRDSSGSSEQFF. The CDR3 DNA is TGTCCCACCAGCAGAGACTCTAGCGGGAGTAGTGAGCAGTTCTTC.

This clonotype was counted at least ten times. The genes are TRBV6-6 and TRBJ2-7; a weak D match, TRBD1 (5 bases). Germline values: CDR1 MNHNY, CDR2 SVGAGI (reference sequence). V gave up 2 bases and J gave up 6 bases, with 14 bases separating them. The CDR3 runs to 14 residues. For the CDR3, the DNA is TGTGCCAGCAGTTACGGTGGAACCCAGGGCGAGCAGTACGTC. Its translation: CASSYGGTQGEQYV.

This chain uses TRBV29-1 with TRBJ2-3; D is perhaps TRBD1 (6 bases). Deletions cut 0 bases from V and 2 bases from J, with 12 bases between. In germline, CDR1 is SQVTM, CDR2 ANQGSEA. The CDR3 spans 15 residues. CDR3 region: CSVEDSRGPTDTQYF. The CDR3 region has the DNA TGCAGCGTTGAAGATAGCAGGGGCCCCACAGATACGCAGTATTTT.

This clonotype was seen repeatedly, ten times or more. The gene calls are TRBV30 and TRBJ2-5; 7 nucleotides line up with TRBD1. This CDR3 region has 16 residues. The trim removed 5 bases at V and 2 bases at J, leaving 14 bases unmatched. The germline V gene encodes CDR1 GTSNPN and CDR2 SVGIG (reference sequence). The chain's CDR3 is CAWRQPRTGMQETQYF. The CDR3, as DNA: TGTGCCTGGCGCCAACCTCGGACAGGAATGCAAGAGACCCAGTACTTC.

This clonotype appeared a few times. The J gene is TRBJ2-3, the V gene TRBV7-3, with TRBD1 identical over 8 bases. Germline V gene lookup returns CDR1 SGHTA and CDR2 FQGTGA. CDR3 size: 15 residues. J gave up 4 bases and V 5 bases, and 8 bases lay outside the gene matches. The CDR3 nucleotides are TGTGCCAGCAGCCCAGGACAGGGATGGGCAGATACGCAGTATTTT. This gives the protein CASSPGQGWADTQYF.

This clonotype appeared many times. The chain couples TRBV18 to TRBJ2-7, with 7 bases fitting TRBD1. V shed 6 bases and J 6 bases; nucleotides not matched to a gene: 11. The CDR3 is 14 amino acids. Germline loops: CDR1 KGHSH, CDR2 LQKENI. The CDR3 DNA reads as TGTGCCAGCTCCCCGACAGGGCTGTCTCCCGAGCAGTACTTC. Residues: CASSPTGLSPEQYF.

This clonotype has just a few counts. The chain has TRBV5-4 and TRBJ1-5, with 7 nucleotides matching TRBD1. CDR1 and CDR2 (germline): SGHNT, YYREEE (reference sequence). The CDR3 runs to 14 residues. Losses at the gene ends were 3 bases for V and 6 bases for J; bases not matched to a gene: 6. The CDR3 bases are TGTGCCAGCAGCTCTGCAGGGGGAGGTCAGCCCCAGCATTTT. This translates into CASSSAGGGQPQHF.

This clonotype was detected many times. The rearrangement uses TRBV20-1 and TRBJ2-1; 8 bases are shared with TRBD2. Losses at the gene ends were 3 bases for V and 8 bases for J; bases not matched to a gene: 9. The CDR3 is 14 amino acids. CDR1 is DFQATT, CDR2 SNEGSKA, per germline (reference sequence). The CDR3 reads CSARTSGSLYEQFF. The DNA of the CDR3 is TGCAGTGCTAGGACGAGCGGGAGTCTTTATGAGCAGTTCTTC.

The chain is built from TRBV5-1 and TRBJ2-3, with 8 bases identical to TRBD2. J was trimmed by 0 bases and V by 1 base; bases with no gene match: 4. CDR3 length equals 16 residues. The germline V gene encodes CDR1 SGHRS and CDR2 YFSETQ. The CDR3 sequence: CASSLPSGLSTDTQYF. The CDR3 DNA is TGCGCCAGCAGCTTGCCTAGCGGGCTTAGCACAGATACGCAGTATTTT.

This clonotype appeared many times. This chain joins TRBV5-4 and TRBJ2-2, with TRBD2 matching 14 bases. Germline V gene data show CDR1 as SGHNT and CDR2 as YYREEE (reference sequence). Losses at the gene ends were 4 bases for V and 7 bases for J; bases not matched to a gene: 6. The CDR3 loop spans 16 amino acids. CDR3 sequence: CASSRTSGRSDGELFF. The CDR3 DNA sequence: TGTGCCAGCAGCCGGACTAGCGGGAGGTCGGACGGGGAGCTGTTTTTT.

This chain connects TRBV15 to TRBJ1-2, with a tentative D call TRBD1 (5 bases). This CDR3 comprises 13 residues. Germline-derived CDR1 and CDR2 are LNHNV and YYDKDF (reference sequence). The V end lost 3 bases, the J end lost 8 bases, and 13 bases lay between the germline ends. The CDR3: CATSSGGSLGYTF. For the CDR3, the DNA is TGTGCCACCAGCAGCGGGGGATCATTGGGCTACACCTTC.

This clonotype was picked up many times. This sequence joins TRBV7-6 and TRBJ2-4; TRBD1 might be the D (6 bases). This CDR3 region has 18 residues. Trimming cost V 1 base and J 2 bases, with 18 bases left between them. Per the germline V gene, CDR1 is SGHVS and CDR2 is FNYEAQ. CDR3 coding DNA: TGTGCCAGCAGCTTAGGTCTAGGCAGGGGCAGAACCAAAAACATTCAGTACTTC. Translation gives CASSLGLGRGRTKNIQYF. The full variable domain, rest sourced from reference TRBV7-6 and TRBJ2-4, is GAGVSQSPRYKVTKRGQDVALRCDPISGHVSLYWYRQALGQGPEFLTYFNYEAQQDKSGLPNDRFSAERPEGSISTLTIQRTEQRDSAMYRCASSLGLGRGRTKNIQYFGAGTRLSVL.